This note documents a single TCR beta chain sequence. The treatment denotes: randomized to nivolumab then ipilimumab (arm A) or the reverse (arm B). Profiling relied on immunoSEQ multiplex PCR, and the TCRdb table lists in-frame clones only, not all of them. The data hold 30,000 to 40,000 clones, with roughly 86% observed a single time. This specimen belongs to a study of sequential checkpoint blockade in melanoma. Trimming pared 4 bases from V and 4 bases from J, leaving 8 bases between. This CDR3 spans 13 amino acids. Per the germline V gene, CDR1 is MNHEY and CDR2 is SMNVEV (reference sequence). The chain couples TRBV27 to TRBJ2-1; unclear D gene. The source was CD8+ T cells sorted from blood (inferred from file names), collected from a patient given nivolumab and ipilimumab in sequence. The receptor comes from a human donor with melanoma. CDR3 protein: CASSWAQYNEQFF. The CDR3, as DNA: TGTGCCAGCAGTTGGGCTCAATACAATGAGCAGTTCTTC.